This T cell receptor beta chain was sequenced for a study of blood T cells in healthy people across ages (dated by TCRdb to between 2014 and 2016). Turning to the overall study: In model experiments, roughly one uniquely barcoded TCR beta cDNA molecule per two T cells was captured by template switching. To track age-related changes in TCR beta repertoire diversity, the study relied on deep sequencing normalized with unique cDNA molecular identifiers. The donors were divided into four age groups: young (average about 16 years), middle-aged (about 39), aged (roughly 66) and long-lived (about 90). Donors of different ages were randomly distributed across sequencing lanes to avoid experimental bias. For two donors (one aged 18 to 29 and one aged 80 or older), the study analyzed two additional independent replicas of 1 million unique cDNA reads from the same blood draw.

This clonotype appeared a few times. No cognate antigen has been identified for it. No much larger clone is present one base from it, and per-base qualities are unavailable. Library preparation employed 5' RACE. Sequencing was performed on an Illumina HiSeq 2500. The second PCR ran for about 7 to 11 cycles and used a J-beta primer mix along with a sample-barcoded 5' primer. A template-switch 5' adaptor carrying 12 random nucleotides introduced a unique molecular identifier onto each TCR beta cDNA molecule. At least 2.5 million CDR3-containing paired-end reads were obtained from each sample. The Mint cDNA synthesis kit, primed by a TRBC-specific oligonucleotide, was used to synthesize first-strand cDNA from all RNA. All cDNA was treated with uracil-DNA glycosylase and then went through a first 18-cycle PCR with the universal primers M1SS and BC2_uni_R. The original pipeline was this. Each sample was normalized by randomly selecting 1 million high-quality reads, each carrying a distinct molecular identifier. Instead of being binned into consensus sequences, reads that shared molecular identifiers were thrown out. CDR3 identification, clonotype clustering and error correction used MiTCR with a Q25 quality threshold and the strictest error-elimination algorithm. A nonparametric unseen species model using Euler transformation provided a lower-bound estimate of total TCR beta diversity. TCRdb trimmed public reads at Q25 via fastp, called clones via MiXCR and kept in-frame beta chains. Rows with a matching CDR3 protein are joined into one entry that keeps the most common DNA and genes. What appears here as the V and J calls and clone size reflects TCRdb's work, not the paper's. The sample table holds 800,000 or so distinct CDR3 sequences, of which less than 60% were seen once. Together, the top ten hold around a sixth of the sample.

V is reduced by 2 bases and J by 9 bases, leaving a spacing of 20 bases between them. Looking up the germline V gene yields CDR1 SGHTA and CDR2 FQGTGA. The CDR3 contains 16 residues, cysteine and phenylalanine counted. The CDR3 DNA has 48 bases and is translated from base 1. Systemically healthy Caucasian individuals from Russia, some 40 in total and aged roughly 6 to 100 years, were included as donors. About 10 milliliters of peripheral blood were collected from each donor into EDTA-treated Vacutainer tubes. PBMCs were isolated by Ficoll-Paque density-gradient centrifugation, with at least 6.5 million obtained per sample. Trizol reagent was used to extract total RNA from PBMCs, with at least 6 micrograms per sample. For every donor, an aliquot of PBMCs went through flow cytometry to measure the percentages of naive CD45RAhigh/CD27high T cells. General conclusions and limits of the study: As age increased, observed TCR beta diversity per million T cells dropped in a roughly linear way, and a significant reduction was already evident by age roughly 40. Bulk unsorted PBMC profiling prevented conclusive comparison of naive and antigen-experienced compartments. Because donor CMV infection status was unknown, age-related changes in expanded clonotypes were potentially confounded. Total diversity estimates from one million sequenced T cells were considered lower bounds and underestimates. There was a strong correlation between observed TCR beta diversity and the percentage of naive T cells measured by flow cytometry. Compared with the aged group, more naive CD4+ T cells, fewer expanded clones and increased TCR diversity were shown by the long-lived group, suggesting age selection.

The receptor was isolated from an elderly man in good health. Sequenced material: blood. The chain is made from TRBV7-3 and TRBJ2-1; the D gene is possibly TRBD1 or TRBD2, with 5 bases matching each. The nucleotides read TGTGCCAGCAGCTTATTTGGGGGAGTTGGTCCTGCTGAGCAGTTCTTC. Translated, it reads CASSLFGGVGPAEQFF. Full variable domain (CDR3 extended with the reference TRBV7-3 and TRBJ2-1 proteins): GAGVSQTPSNKVTEKGKYVELRCDPISGHTALYWYRQSLGQGPEFLIYFQGTGAADDSGLPNDRFFAVRPEGSVSTLKIQRTERGDSAVYLCASSLFGGVGPAEQFFGPGTRLTVL.